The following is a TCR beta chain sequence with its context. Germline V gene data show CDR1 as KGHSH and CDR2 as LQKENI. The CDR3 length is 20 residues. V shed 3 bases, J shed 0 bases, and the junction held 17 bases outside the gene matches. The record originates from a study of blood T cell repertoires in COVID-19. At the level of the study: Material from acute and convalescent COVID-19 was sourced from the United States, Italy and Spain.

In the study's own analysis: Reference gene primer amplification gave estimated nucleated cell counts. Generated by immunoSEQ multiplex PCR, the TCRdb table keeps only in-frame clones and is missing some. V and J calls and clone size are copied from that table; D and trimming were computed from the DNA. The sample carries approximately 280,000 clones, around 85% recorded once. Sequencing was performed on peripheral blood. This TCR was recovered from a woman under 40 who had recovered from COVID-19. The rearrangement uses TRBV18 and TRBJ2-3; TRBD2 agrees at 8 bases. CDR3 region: CASSPTDGRGAPRSTDTQYF. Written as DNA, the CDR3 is TGTGCCAGCTCACCCACGGATGGGCGGGGGGCCCCCAGGAGCACAGATACGCAGTATTTT.